A single sample is the source of the 15 T cell receptor beta chains below, sequenced in a study of vaccination and CD4 T cells after COVID-19. The Oncomine TCR Beta short-read assay generated sequence data from the DNA of cultured CD4+ T cells. TCRdb called the PCR reads again in MiXCR, with one record for every CDR3 protein. The sample contains about 16,000 distinct CDR3 sequences, under 65% of which appear only once. Their antigens remain unidentified. The treatment here: approximately nine-day PBMC culture with coronavirus spike peptide pools or control peptides (ViraFEST assay). Sequenced: CD4+ T cells from blood, cultured in vitro. These receptors came from a human donor who had recovered from COVID-19.

The genes are TRBV6-1 and TRBJ1-1; 7 positions agree with TRBD1. V was pared by 11 bases and J by 0 bases, with 12 bases of the junction left unmatched. The CDR3 has 15 amino acids. Germline loops: CDR1 MNHNS, CDR2 SASEGT. The CDR3 bases are TGTGCCGCCCTTCAGGGGGGCAGAATGAACACTGAAGCTTTCTTT. Its translation: CAALQGGRMNTEAFF.

The chain couples TRBV6-1 to TRBJ1-5; no clear D gene. This CDR3 spans 16 amino acids. CDR1 and CDR2 from the germline V gene are MNHNS and SASEGT. V was shortened by 5 bases and J by 2 bases, with 16 bases between the two germline ends. This CDR3 reads CASSPGEVSGNQPQHF. The CDR3 nucleotides are TGTGCCAGCAGTCCTGGAGAGGTGTCCGGCAATCAGCCCCAGCATTTT.

V usage is TRBV28 and J usage is TRBJ1-5, with D unresolved. Looked up from germline, CDR1 is MDHEN and CDR2 is SYDVKM. The CDR3 sequence is 14 residues long. Trimming stripped 7 bases from V and 0 bases from J, with 10 bases between. The CDR3 loop is CASIGDDSNQPQHF. The CDR3 region has the DNA TGTGCCAGCATTGGCGACGATAGCAATCAGCCCCAGCATTTT. Combining the CDR3 with reference TRBV28 and TRBJ1-5 gives the whole variable domain DVKVTQSSRYLVKRTGEKVFLECVQDMDHENMFWYRQDPGLGLRLIYFSYDVKMKEKGDIPEGYSVSREKKERFSLILESASTNQTSMYLCASIGDDSNQPQHFGDGTRLSIL.

V is TRBV19 and J is TRBJ2-7; 8 nucleotides match TRBD2. V was clipped by 3 bases and J by 1 base; unmatched bases: 5. Germline CDR1 LNHDA, CDR2 SQIVND (reference sequence). This CDR3 spans 15 amino acids. CDR3 protein: CASSITSGNSYEQYF. In DNA form, the CDR3 reads TGTGCCAGTAGTATTACTAGCGGCAATTCCTACGAGCAGTACTTC.

The V and J genes are TRBV6-8 and TRBJ2-1; D remains ambiguous. The CDR3 runs 13 residues. CDR1 is MNHGY, CDR2 SAAAGT, per germline. V lost 7 bases, J lost 0 bases, and 7 bases lay in between. In nucleotides, the CDR3 is TGTGCCAGCAAGAATAGCTCCTACAATGAGCAGTTCTTC. Its translation is CASKNSSYNEQFF.

V is TRBV4-1 and J is TRBJ1-1, with D perhaps TRBD1 (5 bases). This CDR3 is built from 13 residues. Germline V lookup: CDR1 MGHRA, CDR2 YSYEKL. V was shortened by 4 bases and J by 2 bases, with 8 bases between the two germline ends. CDR3 in amino acids: CASSLRVNTEAFF. The CDR3 DNA reads TGCGCCAGCAGCCTCAGGGTTAACACTGAAGCTTTCTTT.

This clonotype was seen more than once but under ten times. The chain links TRBV11-1 to TRBJ2-7, with D possibly TRBD1 on 5 matching bases. This CDR3 contains 14 residues. Per the germline V gene, CDR1 is SGHAT and CDR2 is FQDESV (reference sequence). Trimming removed 0 bases at V and 3 bases at J, with 9 bases between. The CDR3 DNA sequence: TGTGCCAGCAGCTTAGCGCAACAGGACTACGAGCAGTACTTC. Its protein product is CASSLAQQDYEQYF.

The V gene is TRBV10-3, the J gene TRBJ1-5; 8 bases are a match to TRBD1. CDR1 and CDR2 from the germline V gene are ENHRY and SYGVKD. With V trimmed by 11 bases and J by 2 bases, 14 bases remained unmatched. This CDR3 has 16 residues. CDR3 in DNA: TGTGCCTCTCAGCGGGCAGGGGGCGAAGGCAATCAGCCCCAGCATTTT. Its translation is CASQRAGGEGNQPQHF.

The gene calls are TRBV11-2 and TRBJ2-1; the match to TRBD2 covers 8 bases. Unmatched junction bases numbered 7, after V lost 3 bases and J lost 6 bases. Germline V gene data show CDR1 as SGHAT and CDR2 as FQNNGV. This CDR3 is 15 amino acids long. The CDR3 DNA is TGTGCCAGCAGCTTTTTGGCCGGGAGGGGCAATGAGCAGTTCTTC. Residues: CASSFLAGRGNEQFF.

The CDR3, as DNA: TGTGCCAGCAGTTTATCGCCCCAGGGACCCTCCTACGAGCAGTACTTC. It codes for CASSLSPQGPSYEQYF. V usage is TRBV27 and J usage is TRBJ2-7; D is tentatively TRBD1 or TRBD2 (5 bases each). The CDR3 length is 16 residues. The germline gives CDR1 MNHEY, CDR2 SMNVEV (reference sequence). V lost 0 bases and J lost 0, with 12 bases in between.

CDR3 sequence reads: CAFLKDTYTDTQYF. As DNA, the CDR3 is TGTGCCTTCCTCAAAGACACCTACACAGATACGCAGTATTTT. The V and J genes are TRBV5-4 and TRBJ2-3; D not certain. The V end lost 10 bases, the J end lost 2 bases, and 17 bases lay between the germline ends. This CDR3 comprises 14 residues. Per the germline V gene, CDR1 is SGHNT and CDR2 is YYREEE (reference sequence).

The chain is built from TRBV6-1 and TRBJ1-5; TRBD1 matches at 7 bases. Germline V gene data show CDR1 as MNHNS and CDR2 as SASEGT. The CDR3 loop spans 15 amino acids. The trim removed 6 bases at V and 6 bases at J, leaving 11 bases unmatched. CDR3 sequence reads: CASRKGAEGGQPQHF. The CDR3 DNA reads TGTGCCAGCAGAAAGGGGGCGGAAGGGGGTCAGCCCCAGCATTTT.

The chain links TRBV12-3 or TRBV12-4 to TRBJ1-6, with D unclear. V was shortened by 3 bases and J by 12 bases, with 9 bases between the two germline ends. CDR3 length: 12 residues. CDR3 bases: TGTGCCAGCAGTTTGCCGGGCGTACCCCTCCACTTT. It is translated as CASSLPGVPLHF.

CDR3 in amino acids: CASSKQLYSNQPQHF. CDR3 nucleotides: TGTGCCAGCAGTAAACAGCTTTATAGCAATCAGCCCCAGCATTTT. V usage is TRBV28 and J usage is TRBJ1-5; no definite D call. Trimming pared 5 bases from V and 0 bases from J, leaving 11 bases between. CDR3 length: 15 amino acids. The germline CDR1 and CDR2 sequences are MDHEN and SYDVKM.

The rearrangement joins TRBV23-1 to TRBJ1-5, with D maybe TRBD1 (6 bases). TRBV23-1 is marked as an open reading frame, function uncertain. CDR3 size: 20 residues. V gave up 7 bases and J gave up 1 base, with 29 bases separating them. For the CDR3, the DNA is TGCGCCAGCACTCCCAAGTGGGGGCCAGGGAGGATCAGGAGCAATCAGCCCCAGCATTTT. It codes for CASTPKWGPGRIRSNQPQHF.